One sample yielded the 28 T cell receptor beta chains listed below, sequenced in a study of identical twins (dated by TCRdb to the mid-2010s). Preparation of the library involved 5' RACE. Sequencing relied on an Illumina HiSeq 2000. In-frame beta chains were kept once TCRdb had trimmed the public reads at Q25 with fastp and called clones with MiXCR. Each entry merges the rows of one CDR3 protein and shows their most common DNA and genes. In all, the sample holds approximately 260,000 distinct CDR3 sequences, and about 14% of those were seen once. Together, the top ten hold about 9% of the sample. The sample consisted of memory (CD45RO+) T cells sorted from blood. The cell subset or site label, read with the paper, signifies: CD45RO+ enriched T cells. Receptors were obtained from a woman under 30 in good health.

This clonotype appeared a few times. The chain combines TRBV15 with TRBJ2-5, with a tentative D call TRBD1 (6 bases). V was cut by 6 bases and J by 3 bases, with 17 bases left in between. The V gene's germline CDR1 is LNHNV and CDR2 YYDKDF (reference sequence). This CDR3 region has 15 residues. CDR3 in DNA: TGTGCCACCAGTCGAACAGGGTATGAGGAAGAGACCCAGTACTTC. It encodes CATSRTGYEEETQYF.

The chain combines TRBV27 with TRBJ1-5; maybe TRBD1 (6 bases). CDR3 length: 14 residues. V lost 6 bases and J lost 5, with 14 bases in between. The germline gives CDR1 MNHEY, CDR2 SMNVEV (reference sequence). The chain's CDR3 is CASRYTGWDQPQHF. In nucleotides, the CDR3 is TGTGCCAGCAGATACACAGGGTGGGATCAGCCCCAGCATTTT.

V usage is TRBV19 and J usage is TRBJ2-2; D might be TRBD1 (6 bases). In germline, CDR1 is LNHDA, CDR2 SQIVND (reference sequence). Trimming stripped 10 bases from V and 7 bases from J, with 19 bases between. This CDR3 is built from 14 residues. The CDR3 loop is CATTTGQGHGELFF. As DNA, the CDR3 is TGTGCCACCACCACGGGGCAGGGGCACGGGGAGCTGTTTTTT.

This clonotype was counted between two and nine times. The chain recombines TRBV27 with TRBJ2-1; 8 bases line up with TRBD2. The V gene end was trimmed by 5 bases and the J gene end by 1 base; junction bases not matched to a gene: 10. CDR1 is MNHEY, CDR2 SMNVEV, per germline (reference sequence). The CDR3 has 17 residues. DNA for the CDR3: TGTGCCAGCAGTCCCCGAACTAGCGGCGTTTCCTACAATGAGCAGTTCTTC. It is translated as CASSPRTSGVSYNEQFF.

This chain uses TRBV6-1 with TRBJ2-3; 7 nucleotides align to TRBD2. J lost 4 bases, V lost 7 bases, and 8 bases had no gene match. This CDR3 spans 14 amino acids. The germline gives CDR1 MNHNS, CDR2 SASEGT. The CDR3 DNA is TGTGCCAGCAAAAGGGAGGGGCAAGCAGATACGCAGTATTTT. Its protein product is CASKREGQADTQYF.

V is TRBV11-2 and J is TRBJ2-3; 8 bases line up with TRBD2. Germline lookup yields CDR1 SGHAT and CDR2 FQNNGV. V shed 2 bases and J 10 bases; nucleotides not matched to a gene: 11. The CDR3 is 15 residues long. Here the CDR3 DNA reads TGTGCCAGCAGCTTAATGACTAGCGATCCGGGTTCGCAGTATTTT. Its translation: CASSLMTSDPGSQYF.

This clonotype has a count of ten or more. The chain's CDR3 is CAIRSGGSYNEQFF. In DNA form, the CDR3 reads TGTGCCATCAGGAGCGGGGGCTCCTACAATGAGCAGTTCTTC. This chain joins TRBV10-3 and TRBJ2-1, with 8 positions matching TRBD2. V lost 6 bases to trimming and J lost 0 bases; unmatched junction nucleotides: 1. This CDR3 region has 14 residues. CDR1 is ENHRY, CDR2 SYGVKD, per germline.

The V and J genes are TRBV12-3 or TRBV12-4 and TRBJ2-6; perhaps TRBD1 as D (6 bases). CDR3 length equals 16 residues. The ends were cut back, 5 bases at V and 0 bases at J, with 11 bases in the middle. CDR3 DNA: TGTGCCAGCAGTCCCTGGGACACCTCTGGGGCCAACGTCCTGACTTTC. Its translation: CASSPWDTSGANVLTF.

The table lists this clonotype with many counts. This chain links TRBV10-3 with TRBJ2-7; TRBD2 agrees at 11 bases. CDR3 length: 14 residues. V lost 2 bases to trimming and J lost 5 bases; unmatched junction nucleotides: 2. CDR1 and CDR2 (germline): ENHRY, SYGVKD. CDR3 in amino acids: CAISEELAGDEQYF. CDR3 DNA: TGTGCCATCAGTGAGGAACTAGCGGGGGACGAGCAGTACTTC.

The chain has TRBV5-1 and TRBJ1-4; no clear D gene. This CDR3 spans 14 amino acids. Germline assignment: CDR1 SGHRS and CDR2 YFSETQ. The V and J ends lost 4 bases and 7 bases respectively, with 14 bases between them. CDR3 DNA sequence: TGCGCCAGCAGCGTGACGGGAGGGAGTGAAAAACTGTTTTTT. This encodes CASSVTGGSEKLFF.

In its sample, this clonotype was seen many times. The chain joins TRBV2 to TRBJ2-5, with D uncertain. Deletions cut 4 bases from V and 1 base from J, with 10 bases between. CDR1 SNHLY and CDR2 FYNNEI come from the germline V gene. This CDR3 has 14 amino acids. The CDR3 bases are TGTGCCAGCAGTGCCCCGGCAATCCAAGAGACCCAGTACTTC. Its translation: CASSAPAIQETQYF.

The gene calls are TRBV19 and TRBJ1-1; D perhaps matches TRBD1 (6 bases). The CDR3 totals 13 residues. Trimming left V 5 bases short and J 8 bases short, with 15 bases between. CDR1 and CDR2 from the germline V gene are LNHDA and SQIVND (reference sequence). CDR3 DNA: TGTGCCAGTAGTGCCACCGGGACAACCGAAGCTTTCTTT. This encodes CASSATGTTEAFF.

This clonotype was seen more than once but under ten times. This chain uses TRBV6-5 with TRBJ2-1, with TRBD2 matching 8 bases. The germline gives CDR1 MNHEY, CDR2 SVGAGI. The length of the CDR3 is 16 residues. The V segment lost 4 bases and the J segment 1 base; nucleotides outside the gene matches: 6. Here the CDR3 DNA reads TGTGCCAGCAGTTTTAGCGGGACCCTATCCTACAATGAGCAGTTCTTC. It codes for CASSFSGTLSYNEQFF.

The gene calls are TRBV20-1 and TRBJ2-1; no firm D call. Germline V gene data show CDR1 as DFQATT and CDR2 as SNEGSKA (reference sequence). V lost 3 bases, J lost 8 bases, and 11 bases lay in between. The CDR3 loop spans 12 amino acids. CDR3 region: CSASDRTDEQFF. Written as DNA, the CDR3 is TGCAGTGCTAGCGACCGAACGGATGAGCAGTTCTTC.

The chain combines TRBV30 with TRBJ1-5, with D hard to call. V was shortened by 3 bases and J by 9 bases, with 15 bases between the two germline ends. CDR1 and CDR2 from the germline V gene are GTSNPN and SVGIG (reference sequence). This CDR3 comprises 13 residues. The CDR3 DNA reads TGTGCCTGGAGGATCGGCCAGATAGGGCCCCAGCATTTT. Amino acids: CAWRIGQIGPQHF. Complete variable domain (other parts from reference TRBV30 and TRBJ1-5): SQTIHQWPATLVQPVGSPLSLECTVEGTSNPNLYWYRQAAGRGLQLLFYSVGIGQISSEVPQNLSASRPQDRQFILSSKKLLLSDSGFYLCAWRIGQIGPQHFGDGTRLSIL.

This clonotype was picked up a small number of times. The chain is built from TRBV6-5 and TRBJ1-1; D may be TRBD1 (5 bases). CDR1 MNHEY and CDR2 SVGAGI come from the germline V gene. Trimming stripped 4 bases from V and 0 bases from J, with 15 bases between. The length of the CDR3 is 16 residues. The CDR3 DNA reads as TGTGCCAGCAGTTTCGGCGGGGGGTGGGTGAACACTGAAGCTTTCTTT. Amino acids: CASSFGGGWVNTEAFF.

V and J are TRBV6-1 and TRBJ2-3, with 9 nucleotides matching TRBD2. V was clipped by 6 bases and J by 0 bases; unmatched bases: 10. The CDR3 consists of 17 residues. Germline-derived CDR1 and CDR2 are MNHNS and SASEGT. The DNA for the CDR3 is TGTGCCAGCAGCCCGCAAATGGGACTAGCTAGCACAGATACGCAGTATTTT. Amino acids: CASSPQMGLASTDTQYF.

This clonotype was counted between two and nine times. The chain recombines TRBV5-5 with TRBJ2-7; 7 bases line up with TRBD2. The CDR3 has 14 amino acids. The germline CDR1 and CDR2 sequences are SGHKS and YYEKEE (reference sequence). With V trimmed by 4 bases and J by 4 bases, 8 bases remained unmatched. Written as DNA, the CDR3 is TGTGCCAGCAGCCATACGGGGGGAGAATACGAGCAGTACTTC. This codes for CASSHTGGEYEQYF.

V is TRBV6-5 and J is TRBJ1-5, with D perhaps TRBD1 (6 bases). Germline V CDR1 and CDR2: MNHEY, SVGAGI. The CDR3 consists of 15 residues. The V and J ends lost 2 bases and 2 bases respectively, with 10 bases between them. The CDR3 sequence: CASSYKGGGNQPQHF. The DNA of the CDR3 is TGTGCCAGCAGTTACAAGGGGGGCGGCAATCAGCCCCAGCATTTT.

V is TRBV2 and J is TRBJ2-7; TRBD1 matches 8 bases. The CDR3 sequence is 16 residues long. Germline V lookup: CDR1 SNHLY, CDR2 FYNNEI. J gave up 0 bases and V 5 bases, and 9 bases lay outside the gene matches. The CDR3 nucleotides are TGTGCCAGCAGTTTGGGGACAGGATTTAGCTCCTACGAGCAGTACTTC. This translates into CASSLGTGFSSYEQYF. The full variable domain, with the rest looked up from reference TRBV2 and TRBJ2-7, is EPEVTQTPSHQVTQMGQEVILRCVPISNHLYFYWYRQILGQKVEFLVSFYNNEISEKSEIFDDQFSVERPDGSNFTLKIRSTKLEDSAMYFCASSLGTGFSSYEQYFGPGTRLTVT.

V and J are TRBV20-1 and TRBJ2-1; D is undetermined. Deletions cut 3 bases from V and 8 bases from J, with 5 bases between. The CDR3 totals 10 residues. CDR1 is DFQATT, CDR2 SNEGSKA, per germline (reference sequence). CDR3 residues: CSARWDEQFF. The DNA for the CDR3 is TGCAGTGCTAGGTGGGATGAGCAGTTCTTC.

The CDR3 DNA is TGCGCCAGCAGTCGGGGAGGGACTAATGAAAAACTGTTTTTT. This codes for CASSRGGTNEKLFF. The J gene is TRBJ1-4, the V gene TRBV4-3; no firm D call. The CDR3 runs to 14 residues. V lost 6 bases and J 2 bases, leaving 10 bases between the germline ends. The germline V gene encodes CDR1 LGHNA and CDR2 YSLEER.

This clonotype has ten or more counts. The chain combines TRBV5-5 with TRBJ2-1; D gene ambiguous. From germline, CDR1 is SGHKS and CDR2 YYEKEE (reference sequence). V was clipped by 2 bases and J by 10 bases, with 10 bases between them. The CDR3 has 12 residues. In DNA form, the CDR3 reads TGTGCCAGCAGCTTAAATGTAAAAGAGCAGTTCTTC. It codes for CASSLNVKEQFF. Full variable domain (outside the CDR3, taken from reference TRBV5-5 and TRBJ2-1): DAGVTQSPTHLIKTRGQQVTLRCSPISGHKSVSWYQQVLGQGPQFIFQYYEKEERGRGNFPDRFSARQFPNYSSELNVNALLLGDSALYLCASSLNVKEQFFGPGTRLTVL.

This clonotype came up a few times. The chain uses TRBV20-1 and TRBJ2-5; 8 nucleotides line up with TRBD2. CDR3 length equals 15 residues. CDR1 and CDR2 from the germline V gene are DFQATT and SNEGSKA (reference sequence). Trimming at V came to 0 bases and at J to 4 bases, leaving 7 bases not matched to a gene. The CDR3: CSARDLGLGLETQYF. The CDR3 bases are TGCAGTGCTAGAGATCTGGGACTAGGACTAGAGACCCAGTACTTC.

The rearrangement joins TRBV6-1 to TRBJ2-7; 10 nucleotides match TRBD1. V gave up 7 bases and J gave up 6 bases; unmatched junction bases: 12. The CDR3 is 15 amino acids. CDR1 and CDR2 from the germline V gene are MNHNS and SASEGT. CDR3 bases: TGTGCCAGCATTCTAACCGGGACAGGGGATCGCGAGCAGTACTTC. The encoded protein is CASILTGTGDREQYF.

The V gene is TRBV6-6, the J gene TRBJ2-3; D could derive from TRBD1 or TRBD2 (5 bases each). Germline CDR1 and CDR2: MNHNY and SVGAGI (reference sequence). V lost 0 bases and J 8 bases, leaving 9 bases between the germline ends. The length of the CDR3 is 13 residues. The CDR3 spells CASSYSGDGTQYF. The CDR3 region has the DNA TGTGCCAGCAGTTACTCGGGGGACGGTACGCAGTATTTT.

This clonotype came up a few times. The V gene is TRBV3-1, the J gene TRBJ2-3; D uncertain. V lost 0 bases, J lost 5 bases, and 12 bases lay in between. This CDR3 contains 15 residues. Germline CDR1 reads LGHDT; CDR2 reads YNNKEL (reference sequence). The CDR3 protein is CASSQDSQIIDTQYF. The CDR3 coding sequence is TGTGCCAGCAGCCAAGATTCCCAGATTATAGATACGCAGTATTTT.

The chain recombines TRBV10-3 with TRBJ2-7; D might be TRBD2 (5 bases). In germline, CDR1 is ENHRY, CDR2 SYGVKD. The V end lost 7 bases, the J end lost 2 bases, and 15 bases lay between the germline ends. The CDR3 sequence is 14 residues long. The CDR3 is CAITAEDGAYEQYF. The CDR3 DNA sequence: TGTGCCATCACGGCCGAGGACGGGGCCTACGAGCAGTACTTC.